This entry lists 17 T cell receptor beta chains sequenced from one sample in a study of blood T cell repertoires in COVID-19. Profiled with immunoSEQ multiplex PCR; TCRdb holds only in-frame clones, not every one. The sample carries some 220,000 clones, roughly 88% recorded once. Sequencing used peripheral blood. These receptors were obtained from a man between 45 and 60 years old with active or convalescent COVID-19.

The rearrangement links TRBV11-2 to TRBJ2-2; TRBD1 matches 7 bases. CDR3 length: 15 amino acids. Germline V gene data show CDR1 as SGHAT and CDR2 as FQNNGV. J lost 4 bases, V lost 4 bases, and 6 bases had no gene match. This chain's CDR3 is CASSYSGTATGELFF. The CDR3 coding sequence is TGTGCCAGCAGCTATTCCGGGACAGCCACCGGGGAGCTGTTTTTT.

V usage is TRBV4-2 and J usage is TRBJ2-2; 7 bases map to TRBD1. This CDR3 spans 16 amino acids. V was clipped by 2 bases and J by 6 bases; unmatched bases: 9. Germline loops: CDR1 LGHNA, CDR2 YNFKEQ. CDR3 nucleotide sequence: TGTGCCAGCAGCCAAAATACCGGGACAGAAGCCGGGGAGCTGTTTTTT. Protein product: CASSQNTGTEAGELFF.

The chain has TRBV18 and TRBJ1-1, with 7 positions matching TRBD1. The length of the CDR3 is 13 residues. J lost 10 bases, V lost 3 bases, and 8 bases had no gene match. Germline assignment: CDR1 KGHSH and CDR2 LQKENI. Here the CDR3 reads CASSPLPDRVAFF. The CDR3 DNA sequence: TGTGCCAGCTCACCCCTTCCTGACAGGGTAGCTTTCTTT. Together with reference TRBV18 and TRBJ1-1, the CDR3 gives the full variable domain: NAGVMQNPRHLVRRRGQEARLRCSPMKGHSHVYWYRQLPEEGLKFMVYLQKENIIDESGMPKERFSAEFPKEGPSILRIQQVVRGDSAAYFCASSPLPDRVAFFGQGTRLTVV.

The chain employs TRBV30 and TRBJ1-5; 9 bases match TRBD1. The CDR3 totals 13 residues. With 5 bases clipped from V and 7 bases from J, the junction kept 6 bases outside the gene matches. CDR1 and CDR2 from the germline V gene are GTSNPN and SVGIG (reference sequence). The DNA for the CDR3 is TGTGCCTGGGCCCATACAGGGGGCCAGCCCCAGCATTTT. It is translated as CAWAHTGGQPQHF.

The V and J genes are TRBV2 and TRBJ2-2; TRBD2 matches at 13 bases. Per the germline V gene, CDR1 is SNHLY and CDR2 is FYNNEI. The trim removed 6 bases at V and 3 bases at J, leaving 7 bases unmatched. The CDR3 contains 17 residues. This CDR3 is CASRGGLAGWDTGELFF. In DNA form, the CDR3 reads TGTGCCAGCAGAGGGGGACTAGCGGGGTGGGACACCGGGGAGCTGTTTTTT.

V usage is TRBV24-1 and J usage is TRBJ1-6, with 7 bases aligning to TRBD1. V lost 1 base and J lost 7; bases outside the gene matches: 15. The V gene's germline CDR1 is KGHDR and CDR2 SFDVKD. The CDR3 loop spans 19 amino acids. In DNA form, the CDR3 reads TGTGCCACCAGTGATTTAAGGGGACAGACCTCCCCTTTAAATTCACCCCTCCACTTT. Its protein is CATSDLRGQTSPLNSPLHF.

This clone was observed a single time. The chain has TRBV5-5 and TRBJ1-2; D is uncertain. V was trimmed by 0 bases and J by 2 bases, leaving 11 bases between them. Germline-derived CDR1 and CDR2 are SGHKS and YYEKEE (reference sequence). CDR3 size: 15 residues. In DNA form, the CDR3 reads TGTGCCAGCAGCTTGGGCGGCCCCACCAACTATGGCTACACCTTC. Residues: CASSLGGPTNYGYTF.

The J gene is TRBJ1-2, the V gene TRBV28; D not resolved. This CDR3 contains 13 residues. Germline loops: CDR1 MDHEN, CDR2 SYDVKM. V was pared by 7 bases and J by 2 bases, with 11 bases between. CDR3 sequence (DNA): TGTGCCAGCACGAGGTACGGGAACTATGGCTACACCTTC. It is translated as CASTRYGNYGYTF.

The V and J genes are TRBV4-1 and TRBJ2-3; 9 bases are shared with TRBD1. The germline V gene has CDR1 MGHRA and CDR2 YSYEKL. The CDR3 runs to 16 residues. Trimming at V came to 1 base and at J to 2 bases, leaving 4 bases not matched to a gene. In DNA form, the CDR3 reads TGCGCCAGCAGCCAAGGGGACAGGGCATCCACAGATACGCAGTATTTT. Encoded protein: CASSQGDRASTDTQYF.

The chain recombines TRBV19 with TRBJ2-5, with 7 bases lining up with TRBD1. This CDR3 spans 13 amino acids. Looked up from germline, CDR1 is LNHDA and CDR2 is SQIVND (reference sequence). The V gene end was trimmed by 6 bases and the J gene end by 3 bases; junction bases not matched to a gene: 4. The CDR3 sequence is CASSVTGEETQYF. DNA for the CDR3: TGTGCCAGTAGCGTTACAGGGGAAGAGACCCAGTACTTC.

The sample holds one count of this clone. The chain combines TRBV7-9 with TRBJ2-3, with 7 bases lining up with TRBD1. The length of the CDR3 is 13 residues. Per germline, CDR1 SEHNR and CDR2 FQNEAQ (reference sequence). The trim removed 5 bases at V and 6 bases at J, leaving 5 bases unmatched. The CDR3 coding sequence is TGTGCCAGCAGCCAGATGACAGGGGATACGCAGTATTTT. Encoded protein: CASSQMTGDTQYF. Full variable domain (rest looked up from reference TRBV7-9 and TRBJ2-3): DTGVSQNPRHKITKRGQNVTFRCDPISEHNRLYWYRQTLGQGPEFLTYFQNEAQLEKSRLLSDRFSAERPKGSFSTLEIQRTEQGDSAMYLCASSQMTGDTQYFGPGTRLTVL.

The rearrangement links TRBV7-2 to TRBJ1-2, with 9 bases lining up with TRBD1. Losses at the gene ends were 4 bases for V and 5 bases for J; bases not matched to a gene: 8. The CDR3 runs to 15 residues. Germline CDR1 is SGHTA and CDR2 is FQGNSA. The DNA of the CDR3 is TGTGCCAGCAGCTACGGGGGACAGGGCGAATATGGCTACACCTTC. Residues: CASSYGGQGEYGYTF.

V usage is TRBV7-2 and J usage is TRBJ2-1; 8 bases fit TRBD1. Unmatched junction bases numbered 6, after V lost 3 bases and J lost 8 bases. In germline, CDR1 is SGHTA, CDR2 FQGNSA. CDR3 length: 14 amino acids. Here the CDR3 reads CASSFVTGGHEQFF. DNA for the CDR3: TGTGCCAGCAGCTTCGTAACAGGGGGGCATGAGCAGTTCTTC.

The chain uses TRBV2 and TRBJ1-5; the match to TRBD1 covers 7 bases. V shed 2 bases and J 6 bases; nucleotides not matched to a gene: 4. Germline V gene data show CDR1 as SNHLY and CDR2 as FYNNEI. The CDR3 totals 14 residues. Here the CDR3 DNA reads TGTGCCAGCAGTGAACAAGGGGGCGGTCAGCCCCAGCATTTT. This encodes CASSEQGGGQPQHF.

The gene calls are TRBV11-2 and TRBJ2-7, with a possible D match to TRBD2 (5 bases). CDR1 and CDR2 (germline): SGHAT, FQNNGV. The CDR3 sequence is 12 residues long. Deletions cut 5 bases from V and 2 bases from J, with 7 bases between. CDR3 amino acids: CASSHGAYEQYF. DNA of the CDR3: TGTGCCAGCAGCCACGGGGCCTACGAGCAGTACTTC.

The V and J genes are TRBV6-5 and TRBJ1-4, with 11 nucleotides matching TRBD1. The CDR3 covers 15 residues. The germline CDR1 and CDR2 sequences are MNHEY and SVGAGI. V was clipped by 9 bases and J by 3 bases; unmatched bases: 6. As DNA, the CDR3 is TGTGCCAGTAAGGGGACAGGGGGGCCTAATGAAAAACTGTTTTTT. Amino acids: CASKGTGGPNEKLFF.

This sequence joins TRBV5-5 and TRBJ1-1, with D tentatively TRBD1 (6 bases). Germline V CDR1 and CDR2: SGHKS, YYEKEE (reference sequence). Deletions cut 1 base from V and 4 bases from J, with 14 bases between. The CDR3 length is 15 residues. CDR3 loop: CASSLFGGPATEAFF. CDR3 nucleotide sequence: TGTGCCAGCAGCTTGTTTGGGGGCCCGGCCACTGAAGCTTTCTTT.